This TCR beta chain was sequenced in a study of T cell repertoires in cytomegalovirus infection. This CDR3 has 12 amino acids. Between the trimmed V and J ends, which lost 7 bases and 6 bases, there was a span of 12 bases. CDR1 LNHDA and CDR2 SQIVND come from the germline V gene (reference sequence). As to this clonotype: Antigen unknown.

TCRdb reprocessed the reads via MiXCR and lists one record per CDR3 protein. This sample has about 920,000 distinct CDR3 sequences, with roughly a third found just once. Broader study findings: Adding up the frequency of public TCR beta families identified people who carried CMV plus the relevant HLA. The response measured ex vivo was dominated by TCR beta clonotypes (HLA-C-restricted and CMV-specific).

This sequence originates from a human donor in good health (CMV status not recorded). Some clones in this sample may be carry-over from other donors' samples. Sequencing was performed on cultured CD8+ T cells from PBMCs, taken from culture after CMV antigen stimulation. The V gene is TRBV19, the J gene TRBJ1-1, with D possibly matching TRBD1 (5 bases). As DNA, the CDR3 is TGTGCCAGTATTGGGGGAGGCTCTGAAGCTTTCTTT. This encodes CASIGGGSEAFF.